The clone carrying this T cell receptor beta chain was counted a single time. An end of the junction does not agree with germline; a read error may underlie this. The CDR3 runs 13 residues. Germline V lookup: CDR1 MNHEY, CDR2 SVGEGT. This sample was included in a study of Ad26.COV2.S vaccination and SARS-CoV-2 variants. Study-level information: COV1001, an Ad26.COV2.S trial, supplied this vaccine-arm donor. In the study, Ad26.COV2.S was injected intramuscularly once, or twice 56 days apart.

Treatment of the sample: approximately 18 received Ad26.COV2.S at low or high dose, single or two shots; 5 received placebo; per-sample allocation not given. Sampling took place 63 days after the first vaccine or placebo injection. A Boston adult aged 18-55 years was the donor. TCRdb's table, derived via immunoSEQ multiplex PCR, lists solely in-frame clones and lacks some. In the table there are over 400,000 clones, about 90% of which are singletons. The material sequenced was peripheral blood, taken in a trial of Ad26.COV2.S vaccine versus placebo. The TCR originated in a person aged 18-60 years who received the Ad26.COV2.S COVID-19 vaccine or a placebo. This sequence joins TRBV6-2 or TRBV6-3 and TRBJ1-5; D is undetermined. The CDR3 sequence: CASRYYSGQPQHF. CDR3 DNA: TGTGCCAGCAGGTACTATTCCGGTCAGCCCCAGCATTTT.